These T cell receptor beta chains were read from a single sample in a study of vaccination and CD4 T cells after COVID-19. Via MiXCR, TCRdb re-called the PCR reads, giving one row per CDR3 protein. The table has 12,000 or so distinct CDR3 sequences, about 40% seen once. These receptors' targets are unknown. The sample comprised CD4+ T cells from blood, cultured in vitro. These receptor sequences come from a human donor in good health. CDR3s include the opening cysteine and the closing phenylalanine or tryptophan. A D gene is named only where the DNA matches it firmly. Part of the rows lack a size; the others show once, few, many or a class for expanded clones.

d_call	j_call	v_call	clone_size	cdr3_aa	cdr3_nt
.	TRBJ1-5	TRBV6-1	.	CASSEALGQPQHF	TGTGCCAGCAGTGAAGCTCTAGGACAGCCCCAGCATTTT
.	TRBJ2-3	TRBV19	.	CASPPGSTDTQYF	TGTGCCAGTCCCCCCGGTAGCACAGATACGCAGTATTTT
TRBD1	TRBJ1-1	TRBV29-1	.	CSVTQGASTEAFF	TGCAGCGTCACACAGGGGGCGAGCACTGAAGCTTTCTTT
TRBD1	TRBJ2-7	TRBV28	.	CASGTGSSYEQYF	TGTGCCTCCGGGACAGGGAGCTCCTACGAGCAGTACTTC
TRBD1	TRBJ1-6	TRBV7-2	few	CASSLGDRVNSPLHF	TGTGCCAGCAGCTTAGGGGACAGGGTGAATTCACCCCTCCACTTT
.	TRBJ2-7	TRBV20-1	.	CSASPPRHYEQYF	TGCAGTGCTTCCCCGCCGCGGCACTACGAGCAGTACTTC
TRBD2	TRBJ2-1	TRBV7-2	few	CASSLAGTSGSNEQFF	TGTGCCAGCAGCTTAGCCGGGACTAGCGGGAGCAATGAGCAGTTCTTC
.	TRBJ2-3	TRBV4-2	.	CASSQGGSTDTQYF	TGTGCCAGCAGCCAAGGCGGTAGCACAGATACGCAGTATTTT
.	TRBJ1-5	TRBV7-8	few	CASSLALTPTGNQPQHF	TGTGCCAGCAGCTTAGCGCTAACACCGACGGGCAATCAGCCCCAGCATTTT
.	TRBJ2-2	TRBV7-3	few	CASSSTPSTGELFF	TGTGCCAGCAGCTCAACCCCCTCAACCGGGGAGCTGTTTTTT
.	TRBJ2-7	TRBV2	.	CASSEGPGRNYEQYF	TGTGCCAGCAGTGAAGGGCCGGGACGGAACTACGAGCAGTACTTC
.	TRBJ2-2	TRBV20-1	.	CSARDLDKGDTGELFF	TGCAGTGCTAGAGACCTGGACAAGGGGGACACCGGGGAGCTGTTTTTT
.	TRBJ2-7	TRBV19	few	CASYTDLGGRSSYEQYF	TGTGCCAGCTACACGGACCTGGGGGGCCGGAGCTCCTACGAGCAGTACTTC
.	TRBJ1-1	TRBV19	few	CASTLGSKAFF	TGTGCCAGTACCCTGGGGTCAAAAGCTTTCTTT
.	TRBJ2-2	TRBV7-3	medium-sized	CASSLAATGELFF	TGTGCCAGCAGCTTAGCTGCCACCGGGGAGCTGTTTTTT
TRBD1	TRBJ2-7	TRBV25-1	.	CASSGGTGSISYEQYF	TGTGCCAGCAGTGGCGGGACAGGGTCCATTTCCTACGAGCAGTACTTC
.	TRBJ2-7	TRBV27	once	CASSFYHYSYEQYF	TGTGCCAGCAGTTTCTACCATTACTCCTACGAGCAGTACTTC
TRBD2	TRBJ2-2	TRBV5-1	few	CASKGLAGVGGELFF	TGCGCCAGCAAGGGACTAGCGGGAGTAGGAGGGGAGCTGTTTTTT
.	TRBJ1-5	TRBV7-2	few	CASSLAGGSNQPQHF	TGTGCCAGCAGCTTAGCCGGGGGTAGCAATCAGCCCCAGCATTTT
TRBD1	TRBJ1-5	TRBV24-1	.	CATSASGQDLNQPQHF	TGTGCCACCAGTGCCAGCGGACAGGACCTCAATCAGCCCCAGCATTTT
TRBD2	TRBJ2-3	TRBV11-3	.	CASSFGGRGRADTQYF	TGTGCCAGCAGCTTCGGGGGCCGCGGGAGGGCAGATACGCAGTATTTT
TRBD1	TRBJ1-5	TRBV7-9	few	CASSQAPGTGNQPQHF	TGTGCCAGCAGCCAAGCCCCCGGGACAGGCAATCAGCCCCAGCATTTT
TRBD2	TRBJ2-7	TRBV27	.	CASRGWAGDDPEQYF	TGTGCCAGCAGGGGGTGGGCGGGAGACGATCCCGAGCAGTACTTC
TRBD1	TRBJ2-7	TRBV28	.	CASSPSGQGRTYEQYF	TGTGCCAGCAGTCCCAGCGGACAGGGAAGGACCTACGAGCAGTACTTC
TRBD2	TRBJ2-1	TRBV7-3	few	CASSLGLAAYNEQFF	TGTGCCAGCAGCTTGGGTCTAGCGGCCTACAATGAGCAGTTCTTC
.	TRBJ2-7	TRBV14	few	CASSQVPGRQYF	TGTGCCAGCAGCCAAGTTCCTGGAAGGCAGTACTTC
TRBD2	TRBJ2-1	TRBV20-1	few	CSARSGSSYNEQFF	TGCAGTGCTAGGAGCGGGAGCTCCTACAATGAGCAGTTCTTC
.	TRBJ1-5	TRBV20-1	medium-sized	CSVGGAFDQPQHF	TGCAGTGTTGGTGGGGCCTTTGATCAGCCCCAGCATTTT
.	TRBJ1-5	TRBV20-1	medium-sized	CSAASTGQPQHF	TGCAGTGCTGCTTCGACCGGTCAGCCCCAGCATTTT
.	TRBJ1-2	TRBV28	few	CASSPGAPGDNYGYTF	TGTGCCAGCAGCCCCGGGGCCCCGGGAGACAACTATGGCTACACCTTC
TRBD1	TRBJ2-7	TRBV7-2	.	CASSLVGQDIYEQYF	TGTGCCAGCAGCTTAGTGGGACAGGATATCTACGAGCAGTACTTC
TRBD2	TRBJ2-1	TRBV19	.	CASSITGLANNEQFF	TGTGCCAGTAGTATTACGGGACTAGCTAACAATGAGCAGTTCTTC
TRBD2	TRBJ2-3	TRBV10-3	.	CAISEAGLAGLDTQYF	TGTGCCATCAGTGAGGCTGGGCTAGCGGGGTTAGATACGCAGTATTTT
TRBD1	TRBJ1-2	TRBV6-2/TRBV6-3	few	CASRSSDRVNYGYTF	TGTGCCAGCAGATCCTCGGACAGGGTTAACTATGGCTACACCTTC
TRBD2	TRBJ2-3	TRBV2	.	CASIGTSGRESTDTQYF	TGTGCCAGCATTGGGACTAGCGGGAGGGAGAGCACAGATACGCAGTATTTT
.	TRBJ1-2	TRBV7-2	.	CASTTGGPNYGYTF	TGTGCCAGCACCACGGGAGGCCCTAACTATGGCTACACCTTC
TRBD1	TRBJ2-6	TRBV7-9	.	CASRGQGADSGANVLTF	TGTGCCAGCAGGGGACAGGGGGCAGACTCTGGGGCCAACGTCCTGACTTTC
TRBD2	TRBJ2-5	TRBV6-5	.	CASSYTSGKEKTQYF	TGTGCCAGCAGTTACACTAGCGGGAAAGAAAAGACCCAGTACTTC
TRBD1	TRBJ1-2	TRBV14	.	CASSQERDRSLGYGYTF	TGTGCCAGCAGCCAAGAACGGGACAGGTCATTAGGATATGGCTACACCTTC